The 30 T cell receptor beta chains in this list originate from one sample, sequenced in a study of cytomegalovirus exposure and HLA in healthy donors. Primers: 60 Vbeta forward and 13 Jbeta reverse. Libraries were prepared by immunoSEQ multiplex PCR; TCRdb keeps only in-frame clonotypes and omits some of them. The repertoire consists of some 140,000 clones, with roughly three quarters occurring once and the leading ten covering over 10%. The sample comprised PBMCs. The receptors derive from a man younger than 40 in good health and CMV-seropositive.

The chain uses TRBV7-9 and TRBJ2-2; D may be TRBD2 (5 bases). Germline CDR1 is SEHNR and CDR2 is FQNEAQ (reference sequence). The CDR3 sequence is 15 residues long. V was cut by 1 base and J by 5 bases, with 11 bases left in between. CDR3 nucleotides: TGTGCCAGCAGCTTAGTAGGTAGAGGGACCGGGGAGCTGTTTTTT. Amino acids: CASSLVGRGTGELFF.

The chain carries TRBV5-6 and TRBJ2-7, with D perhaps matching TRBD1 (5 bases). V dropped 4 bases and J dropped 0 bases, with 11 bases sitting between them. Germline V gene data show CDR1 as SGHDT and CDR2 as YYEEEE. The CDR3 totals 14 residues. CDR3 loop: CASSLRQSSYEQYF. The CDR3 DNA reads as TGTGCCAGCAGCCTGAGACAGAGCTCCTACGAGCAGTACTTC. Based on the CDR3 plus reference TRBV5-6 and TRBJ2-7, the full variable domain is DAGVTQSPTHLIKTRGQQVTLRCSPKSGHDTVSWYQQALGQGPQFIFQYYEEEERQRGNFPDRFSGHQFPNYSSELNVNALLLGDSALYLCASSLRQSSYEQYFGPGTRLTVT.

A note on this clone: An end of the junction differs from the germline gene, which may be a read error. The chain combines TRBV9 with TRBJ2-7; a possible D gene is TRBD2 (5 bases). CDR3 length: 13 amino acids. CDR1 SGDLS and CDR2 YYNGEE come from the germline V gene. The CDR3, as DNA: TGTGCCAGCAGCGGGCCTAGCTCCTACGAGCGGTACTTC. As protein: CASSGPSSYERYF.

The chain has TRBV6-1 and TRBJ2-7; 8 bases match TRBD2. Per germline, CDR1 MNHNS and CDR2 SASEGT. V lost 6 bases and J lost 0; bases outside the gene matches: 7. The CDR3 spans 15 residues. CDR3 loop: CASRIAGTSSYEQYF. The DNA of the CDR3 is TGTGCCAGCAGAATTGCCGGGACTAGCTCCTACGAGCAGTACTTC.

This chain links TRBV27 with TRBJ1-5; D is unresolved. The germline V and J ends were trimmed by 6 bases and 0 bases, with 12 bases remaining between them. Germline V lookup: CDR1 MNHEY, CDR2 SMNVEV (reference sequence). This CDR3 spans 15 amino acids. CDR3 amino acids: CASRTYSDSNQPQHF. The DNA of the CDR3 is TGTGCCAGCAGGACCTACAGTGATAGCAATCAGCCCCAGCATTTT.

This clone was recorded a few times. The J gene is TRBJ2-4, the V gene TRBV19; weak D call: TRBD1 (6 bases). The CDR3 covers 20 residues. Germline lookup yields CDR1 LNHDA and CDR2 SQIVND (reference sequence). V lost 5 bases to trimming and J lost 0 bases, with 26 bases between them. The CDR3 reads CASSAQGSTSPPLAKNIQYF. As DNA, the CDR3 is TGTGCCAGTAGTGCACAGGGTTCCACCTCACCGCCTCTAGCCAAAAACATTCAGTACTTC.

V usage is TRBV27 and J usage is TRBJ1-5; D is unclear. CDR1 is MNHEY, CDR2 SMNVEV, per germline (reference sequence). This CDR3 comprises 15 residues. V lost 3 bases, J lost 0 bases, and 9 bases lay in between. The CDR3 DNA sequence: TGTGCCAGCAGTTTCAACCGAGATAGCAATCAGCCCCAGCATTTT. Its protein is CASSFNRDSNQPQHF.

The chain has TRBV25-1 and TRBJ2-1; D might be TRBD1 (6 bases). The CDR3 totals 17 residues. V shed 1 base and J shed 5 bases, with 18 bases lying between them. The germline V gene encodes CDR1 MGHDK and CDR2 SYGVNS. In DNA form, the CDR3 reads TGTGCCAGCAGTGAATCTTTCGGGACACTTTTGCACAATGAGCAGTTCTTC. Translating it yields CASSESFGTLLHNEQFF.

The chain couples TRBV6-1 to TRBJ1-4; TRBD1 agrees at 7 bases. Germline V gene lookup returns CDR1 MNHNS and CDR2 SASEGT. J gave up 5 bases and V 4 bases, and 7 bases lay outside the gene matches. The CDR3 length is 15 residues. This CDR3 reads CASSVRQGPNEKLFF. The DNA of the CDR3 is TGTGCCAGCAGTGTAAGACAGGGACCAAATGAAAAACTGTTTTTT.

This clone was detected a few times. J is TRBJ2-1 and V is TRBV7-6, with D possibly matching TRBD1 (6 bases). The V gene lost 1 base and the J gene lost 6 bases, with 13 bases spanning the gap. The length of the CDR3 is 15 residues. Germline V gene data show CDR1 as SGHVS and CDR2 as FNYEAQ. CDR3 sequence (DNA): TGTGCCAGCAGCTTAGGCTTTGAGACAGGCAATGAGCAGTTCTTC. It specifies CASSLGFETGNEQFF.

The chain couples TRBV12-5 to TRBJ2-1, with 8 bases lining up with TRBD1. The CDR3 has 15 amino acids. From germline, CDR1 is LGHNT and CDR2 FRNRAP. V dropped 5 bases and J dropped 6; count of bases not matched to a gene: 9. The DNA of the CDR3 is TGTGCTAGTGGTCCGGACAGGGTGGGGGTCAATGAGCAGTTCTTC. Translating it yields CASGPDRVGVNEQFF.

This clone was detected only a few times. J is TRBJ2-5 and V is TRBV28; TRBD1 agrees at 7 bases. The CDR3 runs 14 residues. J gave up 2 bases and V 3 bases, and 3 bases lay outside the gene matches. The germline gives CDR1 MDHEN, CDR2 SYDVKM. DNA of the CDR3: TGTGCCAGCAGTTTCGACAGGGCGCAAGAGACCCAGTACTTC. Residues: CASSFDRAQETQYF.

This sequence joins TRBV9 and TRBJ1-2; possible D gene TRBD1, 6 bases. Per germline, CDR1 SGDLS and CDR2 YYNGEE. The CDR3 has 17 residues. Trimming stripped 4 bases from V and 3 bases from J, with 22 bases between. The CDR3 region is CASSSGIAGGLDYGYTF. DNA for the CDR3: TGTGCCAGCAGCTCCGGGATTGCGGGGGGCCTTGACTATGGCTACACCTTC.

This chain joins TRBV4-2 and TRBJ2-1; 11 bases are a match to TRBD2. Unmatched junction bases numbered 13, after V lost 2 bases and J lost 10 bases. Germline V CDR1 and CDR2: LGHNA, YNFKEQ. The CDR3 contains 17 residues. The CDR3 DNA reads TGTGCCAGCAGCCAATCGTTCGTGCCTAGCGGGAGGAAGGAGCAGTTCTTC. Translating gives CASSQSFVPSGRKEQFF.

The chain recombines TRBV29-1 with TRBJ2-5, with D maybe TRBD2 (6 bases). CDR3 length: 10 amino acids. With 7 bases removed from V and 5 bases from J, the gap between germline ends came to 8 bases. The germline V gene encodes CDR1 SQVTM and CDR2 ANQGSEA. The CDR3 nucleotides read TGCAGCGGGAGGGTGGAGACCCAGTACTTC. This gives the protein CSGRVETQYF.

V gene TRBV27 combines with J gene TRBJ2-2; D remains unclear. Germline V gene data show CDR1 as MNHEY and CDR2 as SMNVEV (reference sequence). This CDR3 spans 15 amino acids. The ends were cut back, 0 bases at V and 6 bases at J, with 11 bases in the middle. DNA of the CDR3: TGTGCCAGCAGTTTATCCACAGTGTGGGCCGGGGAGCTGTTTTTT. Protein sequence: CASSLSTVWAGELFF.

The CDR3 region is CASSPLDTDTQYF. CDR3 DNA sequence: TGCGCCAGCAGCCCCTTAGACACAGATACGCAGTATTTT. The genes are TRBV4-1 and TRBJ2-3, with D hard to call. CDR3 size: 13 residues. With 4 bases removed from V and 2 bases from J, the gap between germline ends came to 7 bases. Per germline, CDR1 MGHRA and CDR2 YSYEKL.

V usage is TRBV19 and J usage is TRBJ1-1, with unresolved D. Germline CDR1 and CDR2: LNHDA and SQIVND (reference sequence). The V and J ends lost 0 bases and 5 bases respectively, with 16 bases between them. This CDR3 region has 16 residues. The CDR3 DNA sequence: TGTGCCAGTAGTATAGATCGGGCCTTCGCGGGGACTGAAGCTTTCTTT. It is translated as CASSIDRAFAGTEAFF.

This chain joins TRBV7-3 and TRBJ2-7, with 10 nucleotides matching TRBD1. The CDR3 runs 15 residues. The germline CDR1 and CDR2 sequences are SGHTA and FQGTGA. The ends lost 4 bases at V and 3 bases at J; junction bases unmatched: 6. The CDR3 reads CASSSGTGDVYEQYF. CDR3 nucleotide sequence: TGTGCCAGCAGCTCAGGGACAGGGGATGTCTACGAGCAGTACTTC.

The chain is built from TRBV28 and TRBJ1-2; TRBD1 agrees at 10 bases. Germline V gene data show CDR1 as MDHEN and CDR2 as SYDVKM. The CDR3 sequence is 15 residues long. V gave up 5 bases and J gave up 7 bases; unmatched junction bases: 10. CDR3: CASSQPPGQGCGYTF. Written as DNA, the CDR3 is TGTGCCAGCAGTCAACCACCGGGACAGGGGTGTGGCTACACCTTC.

This rearrangement joins TRBV29-1 to TRBJ2-5; 10 bases map to TRBD2. CDR1 and CDR2 (germline): SQVTM, ANQGSEA. The junction had 11 bases not matched to a gene; V was cut back by 4 bases and J by 6 bases. This CDR3 comprises 15 residues. DNA for the CDR3: TGCAGCGTTGCCCCACTAGCGGGATCTTTACAGACCCAGTACTTC. Translation gives CSVAPLAGSLQTQYF. Full variable domain (rest looked up from reference TRBV29-1 and TRBJ2-5): SAVISQKPSRDICQRGTSLTIQCQVDSQVTMMFWYRQQPGQSLTLIATANQGSEATYESGFVIDKFPISRPNLTFSTLTVSNMSPEDSSIYLCSVAPLAGSLQTQYFGPGTRLLVL.

The chain joins TRBV30 to TRBJ2-5; no reliable D call. The CDR3 consists of 12 residues. Trimming cost V 2 bases and J 4 bases, with 8 bases left between them. Germline V gene data show CDR1 as GTSNPN and CDR2 as SVGIG (reference sequence). The CDR3 region has the DNA TGTGCCTGGAGTCTTAATCCAGAGACCCAGTACTTC. This encodes CAWSLNPETQYF.

The rearrangement joins TRBV6-6 to TRBJ2-5; D not resolved. From germline, CDR1 is MNHNY and CDR2 SVGAGI (reference sequence). V lost 5 bases and J 5 bases, leaving 6 bases between the germline ends. There are 11 residues in the CDR3. CDR3 protein: CASSEWETQYF. The CDR3 region has the DNA TGTGCCAGCAGTGAGTGGGAGACCCAGTACTTC.

This clone was seen only a few times. The CDR3 spells CASSLNGGSAGELFF. The CDR3, as DNA: TGTGCCAGCAGCTTAAACGGGGGATCCGCCGGGGAGCTGTTTTTT. J is TRBJ2-2 and V is TRBV7-3; D perhaps matches TRBD2 (6 bases). The germline V gene has CDR1 SGHTA and CDR2 FQGTGA. The CDR3 contains 15 residues. V was trimmed by 1 base and J by 6 bases, leaving 12 bases between them.

The sample holds a few counts of this clone. CDR3: CASSPSGGLNEQYF. The CDR3 DNA reads TGTGCCAGCTCACCCTCGGGGGGGCTGAACGAGCAGTACTTC. The rearrangement uses TRBV18 and TRBJ2-7, with TRBD2 identical over 8 bases. V lost 3 bases to trimming and J lost 5 bases; unmatched junction nucleotides: 6. The CDR3 is 14 amino acids. Per germline, CDR1 KGHSH and CDR2 LQKENI.

The DNA of the CDR3 is TGTGCCAGCAGCTTGACCGGGACAGGGGTTGGAAACACCATATATTTT. Its protein is CASSLTGTGVGNTIYF. This rearrangement joins TRBV7-6 to TRBJ1-3, with 10 bases identical to TRBD1. The length of the CDR3 is 16 residues. J lost 3 bases, V lost 3 bases, and 5 bases had no gene match. CDR1 SGHVS and CDR2 FNYEAQ come from the germline V gene.

This clone was seen once. This sequence joins TRBV28 and TRBJ1-3; perhaps TRBD1 as D (6 bases). There are 13 residues in the CDR3. Germline CDR1 and CDR2: MDHEN and SYDVKM. Trimming removed 7 bases from V and 4 bases from J, with 11 bases in between. CDR3: CASITDRGNTIYF. The DNA for the CDR3 is TGTGCCAGCATCACAGACAGGGGAAACACCATATATTTT.

CDR3 nucleotides: TGTGCCAGCAGTTTAAGTAGTGGTAATGAAAAACTGTTTTTT. Translating it yields CASSLSSGNEKLFF. J is TRBJ1-4 and V is TRBV28; D unclear. The CDR3 runs to 14 residues. The V end lost 2 bases, the J end lost 4 bases, and 8 bases lay between the germline ends. Per the germline V gene, CDR1 is MDHEN and CDR2 is SYDVKM.

This chain uses TRBV7-9 with TRBJ1-1; D gene ambiguous. The CDR3 is made up of 14 amino acids. V was shortened by 4 bases and J by 8 bases, with 17 bases between the two germline ends. The germline V gene encodes CDR1 SEHNR and CDR2 FQNEAQ (reference sequence). CDR3 sequence: CASSSSALLCEAFF. The DNA of the CDR3 is TGTGCCAGCAGCTCGAGTGCTCTCCTATGCGAAGCTTTCTTT.

The genes are TRBV7-9 and TRBJ2-7, with 7 bases fitting TRBD1. Germline V gene data show CDR1 as SEHNR and CDR2 as FQNEAQ (reference sequence). The CDR3 sequence is 15 residues long. The V segment lost 5 bases and the J segment 2 bases; nucleotides outside the gene matches: 9. The CDR3 spells CASSKQGPAPYEQYF. DNA of the CDR3: TGTGCCAGCAGCAAACAGGGGCCCGCACCCTACGAGCAGTACTTC.